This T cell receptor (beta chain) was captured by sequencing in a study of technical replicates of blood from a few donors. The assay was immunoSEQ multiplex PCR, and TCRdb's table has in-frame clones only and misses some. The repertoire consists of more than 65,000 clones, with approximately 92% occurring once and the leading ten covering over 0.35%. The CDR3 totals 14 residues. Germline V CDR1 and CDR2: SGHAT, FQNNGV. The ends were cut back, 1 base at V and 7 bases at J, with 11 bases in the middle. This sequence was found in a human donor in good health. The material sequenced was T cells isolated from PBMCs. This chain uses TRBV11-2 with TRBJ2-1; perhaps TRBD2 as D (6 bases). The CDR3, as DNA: TGTGCCAGCAGCTTAGCGGGAGCCGTAAATGAGCAGTTCTTC. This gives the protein CASSLAGAVNEQFF.